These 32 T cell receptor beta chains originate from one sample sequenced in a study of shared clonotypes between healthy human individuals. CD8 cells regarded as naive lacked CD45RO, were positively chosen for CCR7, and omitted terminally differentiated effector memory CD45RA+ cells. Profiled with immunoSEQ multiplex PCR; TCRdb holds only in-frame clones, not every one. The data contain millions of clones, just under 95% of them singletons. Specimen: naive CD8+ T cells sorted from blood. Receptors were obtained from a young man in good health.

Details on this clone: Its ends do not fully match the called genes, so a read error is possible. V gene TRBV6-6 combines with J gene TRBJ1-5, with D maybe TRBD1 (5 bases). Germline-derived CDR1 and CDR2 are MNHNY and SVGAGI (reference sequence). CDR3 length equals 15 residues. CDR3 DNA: TGTGCCAGCATTTACTCGGGGCCAGGCAATCAGCCCCAGCATTTT. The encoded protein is CASIYSGPGNQPQHF.

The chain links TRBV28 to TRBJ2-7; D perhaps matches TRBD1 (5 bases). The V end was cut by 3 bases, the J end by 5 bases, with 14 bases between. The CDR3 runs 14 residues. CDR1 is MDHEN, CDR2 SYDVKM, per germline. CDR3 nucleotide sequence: TGTGCCAGCAGTTTCCTACAGGCATTCCACGAGCAGTACTTC. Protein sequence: CASSFLQAFHEQYF.

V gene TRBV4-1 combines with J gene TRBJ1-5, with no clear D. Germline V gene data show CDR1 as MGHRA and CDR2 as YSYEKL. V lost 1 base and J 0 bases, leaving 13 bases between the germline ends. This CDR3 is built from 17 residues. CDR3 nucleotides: TGCGCCAGCAGCCAAGGGCGACACTCCAATAGCAATCAGCCCCAGCATTTT. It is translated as CASSQGRHSNSNQPQHF.

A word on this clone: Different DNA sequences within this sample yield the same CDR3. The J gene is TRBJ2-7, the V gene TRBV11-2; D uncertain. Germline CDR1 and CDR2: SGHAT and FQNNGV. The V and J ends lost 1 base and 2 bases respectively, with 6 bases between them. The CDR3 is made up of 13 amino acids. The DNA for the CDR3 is TGTGCCAGCAGCTTAGGGGTAACCTACGAGCAGTACTTC. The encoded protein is CASSLGVTYEQYF.

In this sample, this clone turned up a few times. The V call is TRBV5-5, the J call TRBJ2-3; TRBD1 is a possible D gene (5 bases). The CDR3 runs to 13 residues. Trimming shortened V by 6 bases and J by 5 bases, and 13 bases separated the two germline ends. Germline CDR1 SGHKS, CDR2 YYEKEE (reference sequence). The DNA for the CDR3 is TGTGCCAGCACAAGACAGCCGCAAGATACGCAGTATTTT. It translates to CASTRQPQDTQYF. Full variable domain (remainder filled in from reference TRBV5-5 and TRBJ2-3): DAGVTQSPTHLIKTRGQQVTLRCSPISGHKSVSWYQQVLGQGPQFIFQYYEKEERGRGNFPDRFSARQFPNYSSELNVNALLLGDSALYLCASTRQPQDTQYFGPGTRLTVL.

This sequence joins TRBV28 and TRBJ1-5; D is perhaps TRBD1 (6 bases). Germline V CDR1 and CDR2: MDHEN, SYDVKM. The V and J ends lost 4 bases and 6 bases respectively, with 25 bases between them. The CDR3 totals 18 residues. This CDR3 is CASSSLTLPGDIGQPQHF. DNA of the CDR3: TGTGCCAGCAGTTCCCTAACCTTGCCAGGGGACATCGGTCAGCCCCAGCATTTT.

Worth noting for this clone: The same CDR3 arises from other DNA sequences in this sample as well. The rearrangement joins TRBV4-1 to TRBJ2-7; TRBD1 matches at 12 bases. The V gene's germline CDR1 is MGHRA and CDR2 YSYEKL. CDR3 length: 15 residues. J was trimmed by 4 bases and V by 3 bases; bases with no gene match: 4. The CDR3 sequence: CASSHPGQGAYEQYF. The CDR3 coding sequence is TGCGCCAGCAGCCATCCGGGACAGGGGGCGTACGAGCAGTACTTC.

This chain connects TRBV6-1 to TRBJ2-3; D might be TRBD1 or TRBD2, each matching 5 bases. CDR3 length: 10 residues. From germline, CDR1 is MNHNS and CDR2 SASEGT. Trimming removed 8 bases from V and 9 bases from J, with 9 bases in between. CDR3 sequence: CASLGDTQYF. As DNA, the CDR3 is TGTGCCAGCCTCGGGGACACGCAGTATTTT.

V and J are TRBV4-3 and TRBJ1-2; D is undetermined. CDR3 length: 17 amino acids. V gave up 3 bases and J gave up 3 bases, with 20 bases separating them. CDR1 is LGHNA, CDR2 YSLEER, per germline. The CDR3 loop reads CASSHDPEGDTHYGYTF. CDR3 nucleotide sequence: TGCGCCAGCAGCCACGACCCGGAGGGTGACACCCACTATGGCTACACCTTC.

CDR3 loop: CASSLGGDGYEQYF. Written as DNA, the CDR3 is TGTGCCAGCAGTTTGGGAGGGGATGGCTACGAGCAGTACTTC. The chain is built from TRBV27 and TRBJ2-7; 7 bases fit TRBD2. The V and J ends lost 3 bases and 3 bases, in that order; junction bases with no gene match: 5. This CDR3 spans 14 amino acids. In germline, CDR1 is MNHEY, CDR2 SMNVEV (reference sequence).

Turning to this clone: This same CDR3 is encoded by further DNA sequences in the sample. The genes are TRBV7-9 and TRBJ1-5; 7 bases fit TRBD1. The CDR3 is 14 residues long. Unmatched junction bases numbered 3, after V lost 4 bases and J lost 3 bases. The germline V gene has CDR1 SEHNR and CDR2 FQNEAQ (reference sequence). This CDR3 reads CASSSTGNNQPQHF. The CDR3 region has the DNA TGTGCCAGCAGCTCGACAGGGAACAATCAGCCCCAGCATTTT.

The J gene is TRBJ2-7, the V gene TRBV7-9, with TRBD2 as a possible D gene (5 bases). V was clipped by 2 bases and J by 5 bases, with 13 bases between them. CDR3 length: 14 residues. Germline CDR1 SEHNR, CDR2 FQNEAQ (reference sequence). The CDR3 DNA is TGTGCCAGCAGCTTAAACCGGGGTCGTGACGAGCAGTACTTC. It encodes CASSLNRGRDEQYF.

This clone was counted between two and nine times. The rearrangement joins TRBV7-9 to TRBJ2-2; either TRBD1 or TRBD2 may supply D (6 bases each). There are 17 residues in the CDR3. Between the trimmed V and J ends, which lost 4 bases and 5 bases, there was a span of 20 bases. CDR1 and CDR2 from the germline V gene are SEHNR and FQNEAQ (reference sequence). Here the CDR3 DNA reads TGTGCCAGCAGCTGGGAACGGGGGCCACCCGGGACCGGGGAGCTGTTTTTT. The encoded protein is CASSWERGPPGTGELFF.

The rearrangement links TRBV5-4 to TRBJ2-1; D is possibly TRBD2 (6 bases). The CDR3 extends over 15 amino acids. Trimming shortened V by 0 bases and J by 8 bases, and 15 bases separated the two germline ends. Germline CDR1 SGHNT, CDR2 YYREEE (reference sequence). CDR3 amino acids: CASSLELAGFDEQFF. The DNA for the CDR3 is TGTGCCAGCAGCTTGGAACTAGCTGGCTTCGATGAGCAGTTCTTC. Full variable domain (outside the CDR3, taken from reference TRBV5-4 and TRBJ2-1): ETGVTQSPTHLIKTRGQQVTLRCSSQSGHNTVSWYQQALGQGPQFIFQYYREEENGRGNFPPRFSGLQFPNYSSELNVNALELDDSALYLCASSLELAGFDEQFFGPGTRLTVL.

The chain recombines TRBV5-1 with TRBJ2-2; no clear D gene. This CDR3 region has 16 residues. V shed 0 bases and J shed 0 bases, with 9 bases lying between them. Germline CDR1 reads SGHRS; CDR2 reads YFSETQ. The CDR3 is CASSLVPWANTGELFF. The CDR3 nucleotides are TGCGCCAGCAGCTTGGTACCGTGGGCGAACACCGGGGAGCTGTTTTTT.

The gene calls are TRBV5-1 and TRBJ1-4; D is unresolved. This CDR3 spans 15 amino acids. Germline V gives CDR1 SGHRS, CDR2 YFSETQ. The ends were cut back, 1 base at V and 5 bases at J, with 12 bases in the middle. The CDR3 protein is CASSLREKANEKLFF. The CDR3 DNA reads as TGCGCCAGCAGCTTGAGGGAAAAGGCGAATGAAAAACTGTTTTTT.

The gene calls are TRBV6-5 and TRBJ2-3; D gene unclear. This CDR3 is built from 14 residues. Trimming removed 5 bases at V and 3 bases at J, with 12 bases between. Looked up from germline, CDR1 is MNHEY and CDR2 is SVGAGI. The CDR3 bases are TGTGCCAGCAGTCCGATGACCGGGACAGATACGCAGTATTTT. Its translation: CASSPMTGTDTQYF.

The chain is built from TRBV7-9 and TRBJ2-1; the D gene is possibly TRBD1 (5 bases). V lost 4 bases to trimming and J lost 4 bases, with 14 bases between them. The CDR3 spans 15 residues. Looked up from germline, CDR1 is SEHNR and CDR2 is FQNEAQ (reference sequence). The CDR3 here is CASSSERQRYNEQFF. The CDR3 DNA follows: TGTGCCAGCAGCTCGGAGCGACAGAGATACAATGAGCAGTTCTTC.

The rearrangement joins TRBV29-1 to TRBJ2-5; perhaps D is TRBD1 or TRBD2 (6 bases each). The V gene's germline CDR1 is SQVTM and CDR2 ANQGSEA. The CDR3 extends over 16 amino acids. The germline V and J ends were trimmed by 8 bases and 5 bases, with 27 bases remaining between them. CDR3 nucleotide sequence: TGCAGCACGGGCGGGGCCAGGGGATCCCTCGGGGAGACCCAGTACTTC. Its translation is CSTGGARGSLGETQYF.

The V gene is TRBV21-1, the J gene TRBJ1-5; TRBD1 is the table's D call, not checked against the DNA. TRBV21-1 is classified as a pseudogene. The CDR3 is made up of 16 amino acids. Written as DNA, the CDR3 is TGTGCCAGCAGCAAAGCCGGGACAGGTGAGGATCAGCCCCAGCATTTT. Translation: CASSKAGTGEDQPQHF.

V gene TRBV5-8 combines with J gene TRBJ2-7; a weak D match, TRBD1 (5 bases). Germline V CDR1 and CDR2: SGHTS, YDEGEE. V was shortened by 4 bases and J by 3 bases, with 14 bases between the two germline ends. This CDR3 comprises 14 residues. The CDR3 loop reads CASSAGFGYYEQYF. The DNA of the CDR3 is TGTGCCAGCAGCGCAGGGTTTGGGTACTACGAGCAGTACTTC.

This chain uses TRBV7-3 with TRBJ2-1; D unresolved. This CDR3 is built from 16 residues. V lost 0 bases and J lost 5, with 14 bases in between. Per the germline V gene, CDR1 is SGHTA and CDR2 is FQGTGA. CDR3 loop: CASSLTGIPPDNEQFF. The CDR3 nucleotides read TGTGCCAGCAGCTTAACGGGGATCCCTCCCGACAATGAGCAGTTCTTC.

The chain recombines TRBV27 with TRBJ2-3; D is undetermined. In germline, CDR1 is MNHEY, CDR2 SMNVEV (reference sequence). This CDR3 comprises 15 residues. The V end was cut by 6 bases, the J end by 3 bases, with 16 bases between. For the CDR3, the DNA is TGTGCCAGCAGGGCCCGGAAGTGGCAAACAGATACGCAGTATTTT. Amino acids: CASRARKWQTDTQYF.

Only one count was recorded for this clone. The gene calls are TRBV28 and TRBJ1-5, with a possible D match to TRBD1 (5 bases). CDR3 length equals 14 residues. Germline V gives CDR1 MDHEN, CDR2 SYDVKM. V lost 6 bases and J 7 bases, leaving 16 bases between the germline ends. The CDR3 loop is CASRTRGPKQPQHF. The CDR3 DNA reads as TGTGCCAGCAGGACCCGGGGCCCCAAACAGCCCCAGCATTTT.

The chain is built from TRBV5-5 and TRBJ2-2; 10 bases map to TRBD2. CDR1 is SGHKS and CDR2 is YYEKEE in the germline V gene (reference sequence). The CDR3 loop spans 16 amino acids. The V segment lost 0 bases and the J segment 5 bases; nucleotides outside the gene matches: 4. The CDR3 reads CASSLELAGWTGELFF. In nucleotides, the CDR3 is TGTGCCAGCAGCTTGGAACTAGCGGGGTGGACCGGGGAGCTGTTTTTT.

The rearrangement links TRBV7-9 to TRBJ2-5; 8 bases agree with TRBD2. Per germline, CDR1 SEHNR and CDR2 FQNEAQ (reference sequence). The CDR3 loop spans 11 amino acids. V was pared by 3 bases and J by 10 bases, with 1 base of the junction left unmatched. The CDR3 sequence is CASSFSGDQYF. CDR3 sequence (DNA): TGTGCCAGCAGCTTTAGCGGGGACCAGTACTTC.

CDR3 in amino acids: CASSPETGVESPLHF. Here the CDR3 DNA reads TGCGCCAGCAGCCCCGAGACAGGGGTCGAGTCACCCCTCCACTTT. The J gene is TRBJ1-6, the V gene TRBV5-1; 8 nucleotides match TRBD1. The V and J ends lost 4 bases and 10 bases, in that order; junction bases with no gene match: 10. Looked up from germline, CDR1 is SGHRS and CDR2 is YFSETQ. The CDR3 is 15 residues long.

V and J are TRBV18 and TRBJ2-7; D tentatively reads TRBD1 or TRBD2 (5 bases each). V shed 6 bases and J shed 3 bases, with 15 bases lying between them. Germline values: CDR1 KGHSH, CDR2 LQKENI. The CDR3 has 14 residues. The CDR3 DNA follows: TGTGCCAGCTCCGCCTGGGACGCATACTACGAGCAGTACTTC. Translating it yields CASSAWDAYYEQYF.

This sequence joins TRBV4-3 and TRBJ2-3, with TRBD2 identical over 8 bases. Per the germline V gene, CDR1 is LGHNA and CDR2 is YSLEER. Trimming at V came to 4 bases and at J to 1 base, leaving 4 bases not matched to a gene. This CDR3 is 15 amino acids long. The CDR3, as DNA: TGCGCCAGCAGCCCTTTAGCGGGACGCACAGATACGCAGTATTTT. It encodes CASSPLAGRTDTQYF.

The CDR3 here is CASSGDYSNQPQHF. CDR3 DNA: TGTGCCAGCAGCGGGGACTATAGCAATCAGCCCCAGCATTTT. The chain uses TRBV6-5 and TRBJ1-5, with a tentative D call TRBD1 (5 bases). From germline, CDR1 is MNHEY and CDR2 SVGAGI. CDR3 length: 14 amino acids. Trimming pared 6 bases from V and 0 bases from J, leaving 9 bases between.

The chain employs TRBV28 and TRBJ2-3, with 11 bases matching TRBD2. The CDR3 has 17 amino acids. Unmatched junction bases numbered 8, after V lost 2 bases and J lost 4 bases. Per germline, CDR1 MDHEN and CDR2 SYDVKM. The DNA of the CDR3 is TGTGCCAGCAGTTTAAGACTAGCGGGGTCTCTATCAGATACGCAGTATTTT. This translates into CASSLRLAGSLSDTQYF.

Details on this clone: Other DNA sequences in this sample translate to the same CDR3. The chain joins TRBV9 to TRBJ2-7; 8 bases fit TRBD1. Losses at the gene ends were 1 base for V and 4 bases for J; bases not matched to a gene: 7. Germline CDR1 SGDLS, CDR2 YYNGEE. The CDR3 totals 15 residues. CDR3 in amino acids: CASSVSGQGSYEQYF. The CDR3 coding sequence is TGTGCCAGCAGCGTAAGCGGACAGGGTAGTTACGAGCAGTACTTC.